Given below is one T cell receptor beta chain in context. This entry comes from a study of CD8+ T cells in alopecia areata. Treatment specified: oral pan-JAK inhibitor, 5-10 mg twice daily. Researchers took lesional scalp punch biopsies and peripheral blood from people who were alopecia areata patients. V gave up 3 bases and J gave up 5 bases, with 17 bases separating them. The CDR3 runs 16 residues. The germline CDR1 and CDR2 sequences are MGHRA and YSYEKL. In each case, RNA was isolated and then reverse transcribed into cDNA as the sequencing template. The protocol was immunoSEQ multiplex PCR, while the TCRdb copy is restricted to in-frame clones and leaves out a portion. Altogether over 100,000 clones are present, around 56% being singletons, with the ten largest covering just over 0.45%.

This sequence originates from a human donor with alopecia areata. The chain carries TRBV4-1 and TRBJ1-5; D is undetermined. Sequencing used CD4+ T cells sorted from blood, obtained at week 4, from a patient treated with tofacitinib. This CDR3 reads CASSQGWAGLDQPQHF. The CDR3 DNA follows: TGCGCCAGCAGCCAGGGGTGGGCAGGTCTGGATCAGCCCCAGCATTTT.